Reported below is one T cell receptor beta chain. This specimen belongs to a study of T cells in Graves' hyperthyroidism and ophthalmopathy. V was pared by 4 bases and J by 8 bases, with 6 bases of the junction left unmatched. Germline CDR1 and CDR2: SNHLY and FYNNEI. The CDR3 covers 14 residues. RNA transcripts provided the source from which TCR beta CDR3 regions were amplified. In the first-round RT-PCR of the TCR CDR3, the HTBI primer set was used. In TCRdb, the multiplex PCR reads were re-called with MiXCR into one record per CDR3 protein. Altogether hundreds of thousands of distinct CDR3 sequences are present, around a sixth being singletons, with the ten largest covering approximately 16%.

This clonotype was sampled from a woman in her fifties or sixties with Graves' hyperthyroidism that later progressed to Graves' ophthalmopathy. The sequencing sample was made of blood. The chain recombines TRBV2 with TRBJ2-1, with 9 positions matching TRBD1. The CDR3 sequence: CASSGGDRVHEQFF. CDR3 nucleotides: TGTGCCAGCAGTGGAGGGGACAGGGTCCATGAGCAGTTCTTC.